Listed below are T cell receptor beta chains from one sample, sequenced in a study of T cells after yellow fever vaccination. TCRdb itself ran the 5' RACE reads through MiXCR, one entry per CDR3 protein. The table lists about 320,000 distinct CDR3 sequences, about 4.5% of them singletons. The sequencing used PBMCs, collected 15 days after the yellow fever booster vaccination. All receptors come from a man between 18 and 35 years old who received the YFV17D yellow fever vaccine. CDR3s include the opening cysteine and the closing phenylalanine or tryptophan. A D gene is named only where the DNA matches it firmly. Clone size is stated in some rows and not others, as once, few, many or a class when expanded.

cdr3_nt,cdr3_aa,d_call,clone_size,v_call,j_call
TGTGCCAGCAGCTCGGACATTCAGTACTTC,CASSSDIQYF,NA,few,TRBV7-9,TRBJ2-4
TGTGCCAGCAGCCAGGCTAAGAGGAGTTCTGGGGCCAACGTCCTGACTTTC,CASSQAKRSSGANVLTF,NA,NA,TRBV4-2,TRBJ2-6
TGTGCCAGCAGCCCGTATGTGCAGGGCTCCTACAATGAGCAGTTCTTC,CASSPYVQGSYNEQFF,NA,NA,TRBV28,TRBJ2-1
TGTGCCAGCAGCTTAGGGGAACGGGAAAATGAAAAACTGTTTTTT,CASSLGERENEKLFF,NA,many,TRBV7-9,TRBJ1-4
TGCGCCAGCAGCGAAGGACCGTCAAAAGGGGGCACAGATACGCAGTATTTT,CASSEGPSKGGTDTQYF,NA,many,TRBV5-1,TRBJ2-3
TGTGCCAGTGGTCGAACGACAGGCAACTATGGCTACACCTTC,CASGRTTGNYGYTF,NA,few,TRBV3-1,TRBJ1-2
TGTGCCAGTAGTATCGAAAGGGTTGGCTACACCTTC,CASSIERVGYTF,NA,many,TRBV19,TRBJ1-2
TGTGCCAGCAGTGAGAGGCCCCATCAGCCCCAGCATTTT,CASSERPHQPQHF,NA,NA,TRBV6-4,TRBJ1-5
TGTGCCAGCAGTCCCGGGACTAGCGGGAGGGCCTACGAGCAGTACTTC,CASSPGTSGRAYEQYF,TRBD2,NA,TRBV12-3/TRBV12-4,TRBJ2-7
TGTGCCAGCAGACAGTACAGCGCAGTTAGTACAAGTAAGGGTCATACGCAGTATTTT,CASRQYSAVSTSKGHTQYF,NA,NA,TRBV6-6,TRBJ2-3
TGTGCCACCGTCGAGTACAACTATGGCTACACCTTC,CATVEYNYGYTF,NA,few,TRBV6-6,TRBJ1-2
TGCGCCAGCAGGTTAAACGACAGGACTTCAATTCTCTACGAGCAGTACTTC,CASRLNDRTSILYEQYF,NA,NA,TRBV4-1,TRBJ2-7
TGCGCCAGCAGTAATAACAGGTACAATGAGCAGTTCTTC,CASSNNRYNEQFF,NA,many,TRBV10-1,TRBJ2-1
TGCAGTGCGCATATGGGACACCTGAACACTGAAGCTTTCTTT,CSAHMGHLNTEAFF,NA,many,TRBV20-1,TRBJ1-1
TGTGCCAGCAGCCCCCCCGGGATACAGGGGGCGCGGACTAATGAAAAACTGTTTTTT,CASSPPGIQGARTNEKLFF,TRBD1,many,TRBV7-6,TRBJ1-4
TGTGCCAGCAGCTTGAGTCCACACACCCATGGCTACACCTTC,CASSLSPHTHGYTF,NA,few,TRBV3-1,TRBJ1-2
TGCGCCAGCAGCCAAGGCGTCCCCATTGGCTACGAGCAGTACTTC,CASSQGVPIGYEQYF,NA,few,TRBV4-3,TRBJ2-7
TGCGCCAGCAGCCAAGATTGGGACGGAGAGACCCAGTACTTC,CASSQDWDGETQYF,NA,NA,TRBV4-1,TRBJ2-5
TGTGCCAGCAACGCCCTGAACACTGAAGCTTTCTTT,CASNALNTEAFF,NA,many,TRBV12-3/TRBV12-4,TRBJ1-1
TGTGCCAGCAGCTTAGGGACAGGGTACGGCTACACCTTC,CASSLGTGYGYTF,TRBD1,many,TRBV7-3,TRBJ1-2